This entry is about one T cell receptor beta chain. The antigen this receptor binds is unknown. Base qualities are not provided; no much larger clone lies one nucleotide away. This entry belongs to a study of PD-L1 blockade in urothelial cancer (dated by TCRdb to 2016 to 2017). About the investigation overall: Every patient began therapy at some point between 2013 and 2015 and was given atezolizumab 1,200 mg intravenously every 3 weeks. About 90% of the roughly 29 patients were identified as males with urothelial cancer of bladder origin, and a prior smoking history was reported by 18 of 29 patients. Patients had an ECOG performance status of 0 or 1 and had received between 0 and 3 prior chemotherapy regimens. Blood samples were analyzed at two time points: 3 weeks after treatment start (second dose) and 6 weeks after treatment start. A median of roughly 140,000 T cells and fewer than 85,000 unique TCRs was obtained from blood samples, and a median clonality of 0.080 was observed. Somatic, immune and clinical correlates of response to PD-L1 blockade with atezolizumab in urothelial cancer were the focus of an exploratory multi-omic analysis. TCR sequencing covered pretreatment tumor samples and matched, serially collected peripheral blood taken before and after atezolizumab treatment. Durable clinical benefit meant progression-free survival longer than 6 months, and TCR features were also tested against progression-free and overall survival. In the same patients who had TCR sequencing, pretreatment tumors also underwent whole exome sequencing and RNA sequencing. Fewer than ten patients achieved durable clinical benefit and about 19 did not. Pretreatment blood TCR-seq was available for twenty-nine patients, at least one posttreatment blood collection was obtained for some 25 patients, and tumor TCR-seq was available for some 25 patients.

Findings and caveats that apply to the study as a whole: A pretreatment peripheral blood TCR clonality below the median was linked to improved progression-free and overall survival. Greater expansion of tumor-associated TCR clones in peripheral blood 3 weeks after the start of treatment was observed in patients with durable benefit (n of about 24, p = 0.022). Because the sample size was small (n of about 30) and many of the analyses were exploratory, the results are meant to be hypothesis-generating.

The sample's time point, from its label and the paper: pretreatment peripheral blood. A cohort of about 27 patients with locally advanced or metastatic urothelial carcinoma, treated at Memorial Sloan Kettering on a trial protocol, was included. Peripheral blood mononuclear cells were collected pretreatment and during treatment, with between 1 and 8 total time points per patient. The Qiagen DNeasy Blood extraction kit was used to purify genomic DNA from total PBMCs and tumor samples. PBMCs were collected pretreatment and during treatment and were isolated and stored as previously described. Looking up the germline V gene yields CDR1 MNHEY and CDR2 SVGAGI. Relative to germline, V is 5 bases shorter and J is 1 base shorter, with 14 bases between their ends. There are 15 amino acids in the CDR3, from cysteine to phenylalanine inclusive. The only DNA kept is the CDR3, 45 bases in frame from the first base.

Each PCR received spiked-in synthetic TCR analog templates so that absolute template abundance could be estimated from read counts. TCRbeta CDR3 regions were amplified from genomic DNA with bias-controlled V and J gene primers using the immunoSEQ assay. Sequencing of rearranged TCRbeta segments was performed at approximately 20X coverage. For the original study's pipeline: Sequencing errors were corrected by clustering and CDR3s were annotated against IMGT to assign V, D and J genes. Only productive TCRbeta rearrangements were used in downstream analyses, excluding out-of-frame or stop-codon sequences. Clonality was computed as one minus Shannon entropy normalized by the log of the number of unique productive sequences. Clones differing between time points or between blood and tumor were identified by Fisher's exact test with Benjamini-Hochberg correction at adjusted p below 0.01. TCRdb took over this immuneACCESS table, retaining in-frame rearrangements with V and J assigned. Such tables are incomplete; in checked studies, under half of the missing clones stem from an unresolved V gene, and the remainder is unexplained. V, J and clone size are those of that table, while D and trimming were read from the DNA. Recorded for this sample are about 39,000 clones; roughly nine tenths of them occurred a single time. The ten largest clones capture about 11% of the sample.

The chain uses TRBV6-5 and TRBJ1-1; the D gene is perhaps TRBD1, on 5 matching bases. The sample in question was PBMCs, obtained around atezolizumab (anti-PD-L1) treatment. This TCR derives from a woman aged 55 to 70 with urothelial cancer. Read as DNA, the sequence is TGTGCCAGCAGTGGGAGGATTGGACAGAACACTGAAGCTTTCTTT. It encodes CASSGRIGQNTEAFF.